A selection of T cell receptor beta chains follows, all from one sample in a study of blood T cell repertoires in COVID-19. Method: immunoSEQ multiplex PCR; TCRdb's copy keeps in-frame clones and lacks some. The table has over 250,000 clones, about nine tenths seen once; the top ten hold 1.5%. Specimen: peripheral blood. These receptors came from a woman between 40 and 50 years old who had recovered from COVID-19. CDR3s include the opening cysteine and the closing phenylalanine or tryptophan. D genes are given only for firm matches. Where a row states a size, it is once, few, many or the class of an expanded clone; other rows omit it.

length | D | J | V | size | CDR3 | DNA
15 | TRBD2 | TRBJ2-7 | TRBV30 | . | CAWSLGLALFGEQYF | TGTGCCTGGAGTCTGGGACTAGCCCTCTTTGGTGAGCAGTACTTC
13 | TRBD1 | TRBJ2-7 | TRBV6-5 | . | CASSYVQGSEQYF | TGTGCCAGCAGTTACGTACAGGGGAGCGAGCAGTACTTC
14 | TRBD1 | TRBJ1-2 | TRBV18 | once | CASSPIRTGYGYTF | TGTGCCAGCTCACCGATCAGGACAGGCTATGGCTACACCTTC
17 | TRBD1 | TRBJ1-1 | TRBV9 | . | CASSAGTGAPPDTEAFF | TGTGCCAGCAGCGCCGGGACAGGGGCCCCCCCTGACACTGAAGCTTTCTTT
16 | TRBD2 | TRBJ2-7 | TRBV7-2 | . | CASSLVAQRGPYEQYF | TGTGCCAGCAGCTTAGTCGCCCAGCGGGGCCCCTACGAGCAGTACTTC
13 | TRBD1 | TRBJ2-7 | TRBV5-4 | . | CASSLDRGHEQYF | TGTGCCAGCAGCCTAGACAGGGGCCACGAGCAGTACTTC
15 | . | TRBJ1-4 | TRBV15 | few | CATSRDVGGTEKLFF | TGTGCCACCAGCAGAGATGTGGGGGGAACTGAAAAACTGTTTTTT
13 | TRBD1 | TRBJ2-1 | TRBV6-5 | . | CASSFRDRNEQFF | TGTGCCAGCAGTTTCCGGGACAGGAATGAGCAGTTCTTC
16 | . | TRBJ2-2 | TRBV9 | once | CASSARPGGRTGELFF | TGTGCCAGCAGCGCCCGACCCGGGGGGCGTACCGGGGAGCTGTTTTTT
13 | . | TRBJ1-1 | TRBV5-4 | . | CASSLVGDTEAFF | TGTGCCAGCAGCTTGGTCGGGGACACTGAAGCTTTCTTT
10 | . | TRBJ2-7 | TRBV20-1 | . | CSAREGRPYF | TGCAGTGCTAGAGAAGGGAGGCCGTACTTC
15 | TRBD1 | TRBJ1-5 | TRBV6-5 | . | CASSDGQGLGQPQHF | TGTGCCAGCTCAGACGGACAGGGATTGGGACAGCCCCAGCATTTT
17 | TRBD1 | TRBJ1-1 | TRBV10-1 | . | CASSPRDRGFFDTEAFF | TGCGCCAGCAGCCCCCGGGACAGAGGTTTCTTCGACACTGAAGCTTTCTTT
13 | . | TRBJ1-6 | TRBV28 | . | CASSPLRVSPLHF | TGTGCCAGCAGTCCTCTCCGGGTCTCACCCCTCCACTTT
15 | . | TRBJ1-3 | TRBV9 | once | CASSVATGPENTIYF | TGTGCCAGCAGCGTAGCGACAGGACCAGAAAACACCATATATTTT
11 | . | TRBJ1-4 | TRBV20-1 | . | CSATTGEKLFF | TGCAGTGCCACCACAGGGGAAAAACTGTTTTTT
18 | TRBD2 | TRBJ2-2 | TRBV9 | . | CASSARIAGGPGTGELFF | TGTGCCAGCAGCGCCAGGATAGCGGGGGGGCCTGGCACCGGGGAGCTGTTTTTT
14 | . | TRBJ1-1 | TRBV29-1 | few | CSVEDGLQITEAFF | TGCAGCGTTGAAGATGGCTTACAGATCACTGAAGCTTTCTTT
15 | TRBD1 | TRBJ1-3 | TRBV30 | . | CAWRSMSGGGNTIYF | TGTGCCTGGAGATCGATGTCAGGGGGCGGAAACACCATATATTTT
15 | TRBD2 | TRBJ2-7 | TRBV6-5 | once | CASSYGRGESNEQYF | TGTGCCAGCAGTTACGGTCGGGGGGAGTCGAACGAGCAGTACTTC
15 | TRBD1 | TRBJ1-2 | TRBV5-1 | . | CASSTWTGNTYGYTF | TGCGCCAGCAGCACTTGGACAGGGAATACCTATGGCTACACCTTC
14 | . | TRBJ1-3 | TRBV2 | . | CASSGSGGGNTIYF | TGTGCCAGCAGTGGATCGGGGGGTGGAAACACCATATATTTT
14 | . | TRBJ1-5 | TRBV27 | . | CASSSKGGNQPQHF | TGTGCCAGCAGTTCGAAGGGAGGCAATCAGCCCCAGCATTTT
13 | . | TRBJ1-1 | TRBV12-3/TRBV12-4 | . | CASSRGGRAEAFF | TGTGCCAGCAGTCGCGGGGGCCGGGCTGAAGCTTTCTTT
13 | TRBD1 | TRBJ1-5 | TRBV30 | . | CAWSATGYQPQHF | TGTGCCTGGAGTGCGACAGGGTATCAGCCCCAGCATTTT
19 | TRBD1 | TRBJ1-2 | TRBV4-3 | . | CASSQDIIIGQGHNYGYTF | TGCGCCAGCAGCCAAGATATAATTATAGGACAGGGGCATAACTATGGCTACACCTTC
15 | TRBD1 | TRBJ2-1 | TRBV18 | once | CASSPQGGSYNEQFF | TGTGCCAGCTCACCACAAGGGGGCTCTTACAATGAGCAGTTCTTC
15 | TRBD2 | TRBJ2-3 | TRBV15 | few | CATSRGSGGADTQYF | TGTGCCACCAGCAGAGGTAGCGGGGGGGCAGATACGCAGTATTTT
12 | . | TRBJ1-1 | TRBV30 | . | CAWTYVNTEAFF | TGTGCCTGGACCTATGTGAACACTGAAGCTTTCTTT